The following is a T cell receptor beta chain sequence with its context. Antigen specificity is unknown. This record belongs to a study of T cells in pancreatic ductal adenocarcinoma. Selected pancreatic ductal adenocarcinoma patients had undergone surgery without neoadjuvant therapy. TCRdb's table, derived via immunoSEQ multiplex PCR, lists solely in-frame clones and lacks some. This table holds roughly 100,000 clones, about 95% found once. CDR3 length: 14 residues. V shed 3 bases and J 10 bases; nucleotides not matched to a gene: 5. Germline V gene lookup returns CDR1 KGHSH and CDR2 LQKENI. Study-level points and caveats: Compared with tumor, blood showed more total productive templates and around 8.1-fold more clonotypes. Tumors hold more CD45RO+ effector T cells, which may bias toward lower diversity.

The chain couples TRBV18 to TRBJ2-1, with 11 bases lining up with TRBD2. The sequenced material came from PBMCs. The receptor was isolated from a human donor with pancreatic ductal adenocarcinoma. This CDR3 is CASSPPGLADEQFF. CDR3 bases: TGTGCCAGCTCACCTCCGGGACTAGCGGACGAGCAGTTCTTC.